This TCR beta chain was found in a study of radiation and T cells in renal cell carcinoma. General observations from the study: In blood, top tumor clones expanded by 2 weeks, shrinking by 4.

The CDR3 sequence is 14 residues long. Trimming cost V 6 bases and J 2 bases, with 14 bases left between them. CDR1 is MRHNA, CDR2 SNTAGT, per germline. Turning to this clone: The antigen is undetermined.

Time point defined: baseline pretreatment blood. Treatment meaning: 15 Gy SBRT to primary tumor, nephrectomy 4 weeks later. Serial blood draws occurred at baseline and 2 and 4 weeks post-SBRT. Clear cell pathology was present in this patient's renal cell carcinoma. Repertoires were generated with immunoSEQ multiplex PCR, while TCRdb's copy carries only in-frame clones and drops some. This table has around 140,000 clones, about 88% appearing once. The source was blood, collected from a patient whose treatment included radiotherapy and nephrectomy. The rearrangement joins TRBV6-4 to TRBJ2-7, with D possibly TRBD1 on 6 matching bases. The sequence derives from a woman aged 65 to 85 with renal cell carcinoma. In nucleotides, the CDR3 is TGTGCCAGCAGCATACAGGGTGGGCCCTACGAGCAGTACTTC. This encodes CASSIQGGPYEQYF.